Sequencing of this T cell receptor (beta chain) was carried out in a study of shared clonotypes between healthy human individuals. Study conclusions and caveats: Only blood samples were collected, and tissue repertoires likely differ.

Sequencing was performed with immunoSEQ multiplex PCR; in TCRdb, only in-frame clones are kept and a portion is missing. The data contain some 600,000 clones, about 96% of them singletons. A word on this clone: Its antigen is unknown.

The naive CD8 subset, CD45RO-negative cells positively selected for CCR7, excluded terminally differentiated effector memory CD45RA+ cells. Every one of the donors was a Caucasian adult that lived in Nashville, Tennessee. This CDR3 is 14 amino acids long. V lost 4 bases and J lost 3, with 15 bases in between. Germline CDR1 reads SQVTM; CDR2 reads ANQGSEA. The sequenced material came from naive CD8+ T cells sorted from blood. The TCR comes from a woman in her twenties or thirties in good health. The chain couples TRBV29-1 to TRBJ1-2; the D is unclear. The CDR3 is CSVARWQHDYGYTF. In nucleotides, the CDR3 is TGCAGCGTTGCAAGGTGGCAGCACGACTATGGCTACACCTTC.